The sequence of this T cell receptor beta chain was determined in a study of blood T cells in healthy people across ages. Points from the study as a whole: Estimates of diversity drawn from one million T cells were considered underestimates.

This CDR3 is built from 13 residues. Germline CDR1 is LNHNV and CDR2 is YYDKDF (reference sequence). Trimming took off 1 base at V and 9 bases at J, with 10 bases between the two ends. This clonotype was found many times. Its target is not known. At least 7 million PBMCs were isolated per sample. The use of a sample-barcoded 5' primer and a J-beta primer mix characterized a second PCR of about 6 to 12 cycles. The authors tagged each cDNA molecule using a template-switch adaptor with 12 random nucleotides. One entry per CDR3 protein results from TCRdb running MiXCR on the 5' RACE reads. Among about 1.6 million distinct CDR3 sequences listed, roughly 32% were seen once.

The source is a woman in her thirties in good health. Sequencing input: blood. The chain recombines TRBV15 with TRBJ2-1; D is unclear. CDR3 coding DNA: TGTGCCACCAGCAGAGGGAACGAGGTTGAGCAGTTCTTC. Amino acid sequence: CATSRGNEVEQFF.